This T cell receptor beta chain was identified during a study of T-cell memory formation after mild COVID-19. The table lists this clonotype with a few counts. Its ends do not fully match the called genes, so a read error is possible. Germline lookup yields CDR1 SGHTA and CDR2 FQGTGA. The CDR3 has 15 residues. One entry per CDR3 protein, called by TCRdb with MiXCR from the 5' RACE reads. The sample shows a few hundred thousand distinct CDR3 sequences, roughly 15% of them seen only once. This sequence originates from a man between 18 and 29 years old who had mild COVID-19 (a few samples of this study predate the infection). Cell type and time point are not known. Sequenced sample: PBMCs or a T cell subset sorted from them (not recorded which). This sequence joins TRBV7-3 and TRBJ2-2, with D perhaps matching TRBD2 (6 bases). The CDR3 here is CASRLNPGEAGELFF. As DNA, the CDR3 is TGTGCCAGCAGATTAAATCCGGGGGAGGCCGGGGAGCTGTTTTTT.